Presented here are 2 T cell receptor beta chains from one specimen sequenced in a study of blood T cell repertoires in COVID-19. The assay was immunoSEQ multiplex PCR, and TCRdb's table has in-frame clones only and misses some. Among some 190,000 clones listed, roughly four fifths were seen once. The sample taken for sequencing was peripheral blood. All receptors come from a woman aged 40 to 50 with COVID-19, enrolled during active disease.

The genes are TRBV27 and TRBJ2-5; a weak D match, TRBD2 (6 bases). V dropped 8 bases and J dropped 5 bases, with 21 bases sitting between them. Looked up from germline, CDR1 is MNHEY and CDR2 is SMNVEV (reference sequence). This CDR3 region has 15 residues. CDR3 sequence: CASSKLGGPGETQYF. CDR3 nucleotide sequence: TGTGCCAGCTCCAAATTGGGGGGTCCTGGGGAGACCCAGTACTTC.

This chain links TRBV5-1 with TRBJ2-1; TRBD2 matches at 15 bases. The germline gives CDR1 SGHRS, CDR2 YFSETQ. The CDR3 has 17 amino acids. The V and J ends lost 0 bases and 5 bases, in that order; junction bases with no gene match: 3. The CDR3 reads CASSLGTSGRGDNEQFF. In nucleotides, the CDR3 is TGCGCCAGCAGCTTGGGGACTAGCGGGAGGGGGGACAATGAGCAGTTCTTC. Together with reference TRBV5-1 and TRBJ2-1, the CDR3 gives the full variable domain: KAGVTQTPRYLIKTRGQQVTLSCSPISGHRSVSWYQQTPGQGLQFLFEYFSETQRNKGNFPGRFSGRQFSNSRSEMNVSTLELGDSALYLCASSLGTSGRGDNEQFFGPGTRLTVL.